This TCR beta chain was identified during a study of identical twins. Trimming cost V 4 bases and J 8 bases; bases outside gene matches: 8. Germline values: CDR1 MNHNS, CDR2 SASEGT. CDR3 length: 15 amino acids. TCRdb re-derived calls from the 5' RACE reads in MiXCR, one entry per CDR3 protein. This sample carries roughly 480,000 distinct CDR3 sequences, roughly 26% of them seen once, and the ten largest clones take 2.5% to 3.5%. Regarding the study as a whole: The study found that models underestimated out-of-frame TCR alpha sharing in monozygotic twins.

As for this clonotype: No antigen is known for it.

The same sample was also studied in work on T cells expressing NK-cell markers. That work adds: Researchers report these clonotypes also headed the CD3+CD56-NKG2C+ fraction in a handful of donors.

This chain connects TRBV6-1 to TRBJ2-5; 12 nucleotides match TRBD1. The sequenced sample was CD4+ T cells sorted from blood. This receptor was identified in a young woman in good health. The CDR3 nucleotides are TGTGCCAGCAGTGCGGGGACAGGGGGCGCGTTAACCCAGTACTTC. Encoded protein: CASSAGTGGALTQYF.